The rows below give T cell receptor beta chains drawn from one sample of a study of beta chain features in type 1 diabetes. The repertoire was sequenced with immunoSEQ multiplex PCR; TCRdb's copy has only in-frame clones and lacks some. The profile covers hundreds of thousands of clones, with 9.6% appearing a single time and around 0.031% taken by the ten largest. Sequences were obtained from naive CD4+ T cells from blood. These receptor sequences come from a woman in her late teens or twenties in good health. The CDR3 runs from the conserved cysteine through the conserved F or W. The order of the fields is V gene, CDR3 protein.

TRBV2 CASTLDSNTEAFF
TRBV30 CASSDRETFNNQPQHF
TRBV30 CARSGVGSSTDTQYF
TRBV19 CASSPRDRGAKNIQYF
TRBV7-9 CASSETGLADAYF
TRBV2 CAGSRGVVTETQYF
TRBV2 CASRDTGGWTGELFF
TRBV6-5 CASIGAGANVLTF
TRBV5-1 CASSLELDKNIQYF
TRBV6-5 CASSYYSGGNSPLHF
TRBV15 CATSMSGWRGVSYNEQFF
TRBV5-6 CASSLRQNSNQPQHF
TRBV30 CAWRWSAGKTDTQYF
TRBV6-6 CASTLQGSSYNEQFF
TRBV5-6 CASSRDRAIGELFF
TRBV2 CASSGGGANSPLHF
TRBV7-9 CASSSLAGQDDTEAFF
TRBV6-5 CASSRGLAGGEQFF
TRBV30 CAWGTGGGYTF
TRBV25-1 CASIPPLTRQETQYF
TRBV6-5 CATQAGGKNIQYF
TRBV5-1 CASSLGSGVYNEQFF
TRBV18 CASSPLTGEGSPLHF
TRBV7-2 CASSSRVQNTEAFF
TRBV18 CASSPPVRVYGYTF
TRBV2 CASTETGLNTEASF
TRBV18 CASSARGQGDDGYTF
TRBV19 CASRAGQQNQPQHF
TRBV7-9 CASSPMGQVNQPQHF
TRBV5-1 CASSLETGPNTGELFF
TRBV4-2 CASSQDDPLLDRGLMNTEAFF
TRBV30 CAWEGQGDQPQHF
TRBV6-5 CASSPDRNGQPQHF
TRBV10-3 CAISENSGTPAPIQYF
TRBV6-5 CASSFPPGEGYTF
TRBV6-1 CASSEGGRGQGGYTF
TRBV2 CASSEEQGVEQYF
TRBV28 CASAGQVPQPQHF
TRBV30 CAWSVRADTQYF
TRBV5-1 CASSPGGFSTDTQYF
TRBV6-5 CASSPYRASPLHF
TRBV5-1 CASSLGSAGAPLHF
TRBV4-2 CASSQEIGLTSGVEQFF
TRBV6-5 CASTTNQGYGYTF
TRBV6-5 CASSHRGQGNQPQHF
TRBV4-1 CASSQVRGQETQYF
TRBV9 CASSLTGSTDTQYF
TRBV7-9 CASTSGGQGSGKLFF
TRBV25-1 CASSDLTGVGNEQFF
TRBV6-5 CASTQDRLFSYEQYF
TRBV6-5 CASSQTSGRGEQYF
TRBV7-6 CASSLATIGDTQYF
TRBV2 CASSPLAGKVEQFF